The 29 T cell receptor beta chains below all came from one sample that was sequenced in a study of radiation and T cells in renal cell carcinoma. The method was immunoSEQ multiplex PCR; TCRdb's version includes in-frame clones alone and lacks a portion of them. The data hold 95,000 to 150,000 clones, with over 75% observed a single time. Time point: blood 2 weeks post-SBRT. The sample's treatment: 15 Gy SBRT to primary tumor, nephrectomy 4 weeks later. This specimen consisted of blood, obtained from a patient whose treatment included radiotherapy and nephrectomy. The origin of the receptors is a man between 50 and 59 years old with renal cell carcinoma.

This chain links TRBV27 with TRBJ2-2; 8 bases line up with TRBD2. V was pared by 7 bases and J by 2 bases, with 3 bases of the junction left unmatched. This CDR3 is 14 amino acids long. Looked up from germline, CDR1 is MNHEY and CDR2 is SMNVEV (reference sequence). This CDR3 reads CASKRGRNTGELFF. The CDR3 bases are TGTGCCAGCAAGCGGGGGCGCAACACCGGGGAGCTGTTTTTT.

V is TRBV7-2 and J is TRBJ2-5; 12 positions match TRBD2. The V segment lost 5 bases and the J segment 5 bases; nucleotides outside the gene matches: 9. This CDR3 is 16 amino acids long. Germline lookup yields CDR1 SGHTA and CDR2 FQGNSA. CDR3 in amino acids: CASSPGLAGLGETQYF. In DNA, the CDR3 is TGTGCCAGCAGCCCGGGACTAGCGGGCCTTGGGGAGACCCAGTACTTC.

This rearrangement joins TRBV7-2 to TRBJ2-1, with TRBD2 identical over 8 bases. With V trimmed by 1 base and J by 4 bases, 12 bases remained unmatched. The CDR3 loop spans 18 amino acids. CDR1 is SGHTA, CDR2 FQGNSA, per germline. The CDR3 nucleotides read TGTGCCAGCAGCTTAGTAATCAACGCGGGGGGCAGGTACAATGAGCAGTTCTTC. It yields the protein CASSLVINAGGRYNEQFF.

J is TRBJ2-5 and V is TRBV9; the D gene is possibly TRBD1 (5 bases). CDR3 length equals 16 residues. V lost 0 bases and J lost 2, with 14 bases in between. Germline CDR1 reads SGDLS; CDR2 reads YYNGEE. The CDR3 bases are TGTGCCAGCAGCGTAGGTTCCGGACAAGAGCAAGAGACCCAGTACTTC. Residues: CASSVGSGQEQETQYF.

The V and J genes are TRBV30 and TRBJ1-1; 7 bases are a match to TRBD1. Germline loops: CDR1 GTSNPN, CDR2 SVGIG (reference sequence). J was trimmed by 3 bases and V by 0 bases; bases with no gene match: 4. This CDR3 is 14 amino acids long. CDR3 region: CAWSVTGVYTEAFF. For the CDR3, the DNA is TGTGCCTGGAGTGTTACAGGGGTGTACACTGAAGCTTTCTTT.

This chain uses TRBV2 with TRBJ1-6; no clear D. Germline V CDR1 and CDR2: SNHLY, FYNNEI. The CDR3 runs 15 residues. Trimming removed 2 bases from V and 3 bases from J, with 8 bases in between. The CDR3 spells CASSEFTVYNSPLHF. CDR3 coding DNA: TGTGCCAGCAGTGAATTTACAGTCTATAATTCACCCCTCCACTTT.

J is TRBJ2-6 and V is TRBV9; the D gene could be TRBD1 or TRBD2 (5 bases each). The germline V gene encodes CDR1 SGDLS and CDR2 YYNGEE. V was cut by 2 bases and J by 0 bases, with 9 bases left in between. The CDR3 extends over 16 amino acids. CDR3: CASSVSGTSGANVLTF. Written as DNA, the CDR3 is TGTGCCAGCAGCGTCTCAGGGACCTCTGGGGCCAACGTCCTGACTTTC.

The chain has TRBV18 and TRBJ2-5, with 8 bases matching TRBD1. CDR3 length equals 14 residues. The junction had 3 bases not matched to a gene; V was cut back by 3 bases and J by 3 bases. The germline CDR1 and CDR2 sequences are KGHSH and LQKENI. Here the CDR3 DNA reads TGTGCCAGCTCACCGGACAGGGCTAAAGAGACCCAGTACTTC. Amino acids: CASSPDRAKETQYF.

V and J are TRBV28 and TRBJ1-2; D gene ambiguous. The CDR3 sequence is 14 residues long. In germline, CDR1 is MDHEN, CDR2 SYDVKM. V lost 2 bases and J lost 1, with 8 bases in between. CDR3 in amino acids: CASSLGQHNYGYTF. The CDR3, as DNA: TGTGCCAGCAGTTTAGGGCAGCATAACTATGGCTACACCTTC.

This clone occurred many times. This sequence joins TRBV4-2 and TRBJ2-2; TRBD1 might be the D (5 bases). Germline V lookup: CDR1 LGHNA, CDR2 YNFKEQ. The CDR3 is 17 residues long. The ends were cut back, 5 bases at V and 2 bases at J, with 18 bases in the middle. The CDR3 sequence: CASSITPGILNTGELFF. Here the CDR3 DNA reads TGTGCCAGCAGCATAACGCCAGGGATCCTCAACACCGGGGAGCTGTTTTTT.

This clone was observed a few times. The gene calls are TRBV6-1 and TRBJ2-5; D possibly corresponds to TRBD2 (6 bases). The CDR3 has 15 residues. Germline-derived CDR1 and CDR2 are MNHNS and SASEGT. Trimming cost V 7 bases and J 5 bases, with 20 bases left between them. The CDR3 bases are TGTGCCAGCAATCCCCTTGGGGCAGCGGGTGAGACCCAGTACTTC. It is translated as CASNPLGAAGETQYF.

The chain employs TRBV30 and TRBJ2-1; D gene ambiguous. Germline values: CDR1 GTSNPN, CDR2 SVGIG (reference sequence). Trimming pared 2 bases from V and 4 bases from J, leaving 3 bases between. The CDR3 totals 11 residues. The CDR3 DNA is TGTGCCTGGAGTACTTACAATGAGCAGTTCTTC. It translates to CAWSTYNEQFF.

CDR3 in DNA: TGCGCCAGCAGCCGGATGACTCGAATCACAGATACGCAGTATTTT. This codes for CASSRMTRITDTQYF. The rearrangement joins TRBV5-1 to TRBJ2-3; D remains unclear. Trimming took off 4 bases at V and 2 bases at J, with 14 bases between the two ends. The length of the CDR3 is 15 residues. CDR1 is SGHRS, CDR2 YFSETQ, per germline.

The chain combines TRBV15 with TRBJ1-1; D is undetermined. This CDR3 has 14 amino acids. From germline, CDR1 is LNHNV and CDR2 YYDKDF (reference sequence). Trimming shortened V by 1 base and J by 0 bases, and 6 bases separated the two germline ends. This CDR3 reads CATSRGHLNTEAFF. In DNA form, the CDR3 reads TGTGCCACCAGCAGAGGACACTTGAACACTGAAGCTTTCTTT. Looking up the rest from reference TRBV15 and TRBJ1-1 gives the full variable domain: DAMVIQNPRYQVTQFGKPVTLSCSQTLNHNVMYWYQQKSSQAPKLLFHYYDKDFNNEADTPDNFQSRRPNTSFCFLDIRSPGLGDTAMYLCATSRGHLNTEAFFGQGTRLTVV.

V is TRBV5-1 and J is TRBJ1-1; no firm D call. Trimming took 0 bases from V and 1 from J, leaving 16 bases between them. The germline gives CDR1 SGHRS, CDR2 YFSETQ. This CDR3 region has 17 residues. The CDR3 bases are TGCGCCAGCAGCTTGGTCCGCAAAAACACCGCGAACACTGAAGCTTTCTTT. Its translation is CASSLVRKNTANTEAFF.

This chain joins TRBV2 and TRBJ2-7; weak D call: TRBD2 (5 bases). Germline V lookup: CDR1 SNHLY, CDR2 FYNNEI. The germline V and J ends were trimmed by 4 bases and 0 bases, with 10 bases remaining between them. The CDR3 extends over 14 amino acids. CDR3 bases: TGTGCCAGCAGTGGGCGCGGGCACTCCTACGAGCAGTACTTC. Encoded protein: CASSGRGHSYEQYF.

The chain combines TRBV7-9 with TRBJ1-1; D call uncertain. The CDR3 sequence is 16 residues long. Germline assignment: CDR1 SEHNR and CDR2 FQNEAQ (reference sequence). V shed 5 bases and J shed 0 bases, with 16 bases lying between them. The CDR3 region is CASSPSLASLNTEAFF. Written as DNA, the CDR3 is TGTGCCAGCAGCCCTAGCCTTGCCTCCCTGAACACTGAAGCTTTCTTT. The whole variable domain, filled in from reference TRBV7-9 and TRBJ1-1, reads DTGVSQNPRHKITKRGQNVTFRCDPISEHNRLYWYRQTLGQGPEFLTYFQNEAQLEKSRLLSDRFSAERPKGSFSTLEIQRTEQGDSAMYLCASSPSLASLNTEAFFGQGTRLTVV.

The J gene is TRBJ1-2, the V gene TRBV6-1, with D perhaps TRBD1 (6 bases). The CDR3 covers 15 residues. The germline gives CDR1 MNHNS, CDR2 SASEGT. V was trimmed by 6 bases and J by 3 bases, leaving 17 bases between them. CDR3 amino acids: CASSRGGAEYYGYTF. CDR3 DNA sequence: TGTGCCAGCAGCAGGGGCGGGGCCGAGTACTATGGCTACACCTTC.

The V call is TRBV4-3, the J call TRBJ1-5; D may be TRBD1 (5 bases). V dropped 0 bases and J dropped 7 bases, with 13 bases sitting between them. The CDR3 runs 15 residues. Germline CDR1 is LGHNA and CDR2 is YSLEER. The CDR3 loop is CASSQDRGREQPQHF. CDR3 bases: TGCGCCAGCAGCCAAGATAGGGGTAGAGAGCAGCCCCAGCATTTT.

The CDR3 region is CASSLGDRVLLYEQYF. The CDR3 nucleotides read TGTGCCAGCAGCTTAGGGGACAGGGTTTTACTCTACGAGCAGTACTTC. The V and J genes are TRBV11-3 and TRBJ2-7; 9 bases agree with TRBD1. Germline-derived CDR1 and CDR2 are SGHNT and YENEEA. The CDR3 has 16 residues. With 1 base clipped from V and 3 bases from J, the junction kept 7 bases outside the gene matches.

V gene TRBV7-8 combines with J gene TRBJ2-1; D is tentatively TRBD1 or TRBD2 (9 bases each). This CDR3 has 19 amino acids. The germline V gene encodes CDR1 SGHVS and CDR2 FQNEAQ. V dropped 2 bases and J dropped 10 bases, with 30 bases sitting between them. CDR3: CASSLPGQGRASGTLEQFF. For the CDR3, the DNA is TGTGCCAGCAGCTTACCGGGACAGGGACGTGCTAGCGGGACTCTGGAGCAGTTCTTC.

The chain's CDR3 is CASSRDYSYEQYF. CDR3 nucleotide sequence: TGTGCCAGCAGCCGGGACTACTCCTACGAGCAGTACTTC. The V and J genes are TRBV5-4 and TRBJ2-7, with 7 bases that match TRBD2. This CDR3 region has 13 residues. Trimming removed 4 bases from V and 0 bases from J; junction bases left unmatched: 1. Germline V gene sequence: CDR1 SGHNT, CDR2 YYREEE (reference sequence).

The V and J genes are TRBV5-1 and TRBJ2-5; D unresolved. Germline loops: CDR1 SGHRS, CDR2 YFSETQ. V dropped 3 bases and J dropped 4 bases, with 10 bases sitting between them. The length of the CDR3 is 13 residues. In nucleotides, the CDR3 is TGCGCCAGCAGCTCTGACATAAGAGAGACCCAGTACTTC. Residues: CASSSDIRETQYF.

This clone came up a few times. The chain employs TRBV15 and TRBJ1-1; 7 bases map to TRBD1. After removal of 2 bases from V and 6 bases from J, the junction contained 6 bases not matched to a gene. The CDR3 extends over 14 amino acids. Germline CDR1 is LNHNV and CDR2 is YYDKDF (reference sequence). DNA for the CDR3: TGTGCCACCAGCAGACCAGGGACAGTCCCTGAAGCTTTCTTT. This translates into CATSRPGTVPEAFF.

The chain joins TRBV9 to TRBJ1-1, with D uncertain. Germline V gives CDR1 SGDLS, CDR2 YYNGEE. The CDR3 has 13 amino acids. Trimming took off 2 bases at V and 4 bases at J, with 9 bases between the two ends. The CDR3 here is CASSVGMGTEAFF. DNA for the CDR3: TGTGCCAGCAGCGTCGGTATGGGCACTGAAGCTTTCTTT.

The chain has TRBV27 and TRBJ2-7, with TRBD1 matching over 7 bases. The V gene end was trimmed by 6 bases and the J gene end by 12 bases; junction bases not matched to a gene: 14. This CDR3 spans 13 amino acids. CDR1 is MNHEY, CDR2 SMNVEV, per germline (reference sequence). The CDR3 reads CASSSGQSLVGYF. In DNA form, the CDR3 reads TGTGCCAGCAGCTCGGGACAGAGCCTTGTGGGGTACTTC.

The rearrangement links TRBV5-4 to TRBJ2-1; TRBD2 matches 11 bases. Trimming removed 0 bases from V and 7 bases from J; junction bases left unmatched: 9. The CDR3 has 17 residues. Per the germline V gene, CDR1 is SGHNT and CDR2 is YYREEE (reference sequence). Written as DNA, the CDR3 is TGTGCCAGCAGCTTGGCCCAAAGGACTAGCGGGCGGAATGAGCAGTTCTTC. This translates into CASSLAQRTSGRNEQFF.

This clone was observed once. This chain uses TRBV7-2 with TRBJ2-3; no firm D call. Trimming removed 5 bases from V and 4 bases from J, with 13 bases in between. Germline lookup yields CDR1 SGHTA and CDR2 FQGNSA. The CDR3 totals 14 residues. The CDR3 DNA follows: TGTGCCAGCAGCCCCTTTCGGACGGCAGATACGCAGTATTTT. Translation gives CASSPFRTADTQYF.

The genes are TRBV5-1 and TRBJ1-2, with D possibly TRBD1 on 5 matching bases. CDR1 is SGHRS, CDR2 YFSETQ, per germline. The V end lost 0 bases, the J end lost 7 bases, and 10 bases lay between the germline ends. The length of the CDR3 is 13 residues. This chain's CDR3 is CASSLGREGGYTF. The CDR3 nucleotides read TGCGCCAGCAGCTTGGGCAGGGAGGGTGGCTACACCTTC.